This record looks at one T cell receptor (beta chain) sequence and its context. This entry belongs to a study of blood T cell repertoires in COVID-19. At the level of the study: The origin of the acute and convalescent COVID-19 samples was the United States, Italy and Spain. PBMCs, B-cell-depleted T cells, or T cells were the source of the cDNA or gDNA that made up the material.

Germline values: CDR1 MNHEY, CDR2 SVGAGI. Trimming at V came to 2 bases and at J to 6 bases, leaving 4 bases not matched to a gene. CDR3 length: 14 amino acids. In the authors' workflow: By means of reference gene primer amplification, nucleated cell counts were estimated. The method was immunoSEQ multiplex PCR; TCRdb's version includes in-frame clones alone and lacks a portion of them. V and J calls and clone size are as listed in that table; D and trimming were resolved from the DNA. This table holds 130,000 to 150,000 clones, approximately 87% found once. The material sequenced was peripheral blood. This receptor was taken from a woman in her 40s with acute or convalescent COVID-19. The V call is TRBV6-5, the J call TRBJ1-2; 9 nucleotides agree with TRBD1. CDR3 nucleotide sequence: TGTGCCAGCAGTTACGGGACAGGGATTAATGGCTACACCTTC. Translation gives CASSYGTGINGYTF.